Following are 14 T cell receptor beta chains from one sample sequenced in a study of CD8 T cells in ankylosing spondylitis listed by TCRdb under 2017. The method behind the library was 5' RACE. The sequencing machine was an Illumina HiSeq 2500. TCRdb itself trimmed the public reads at Q25 with fastp, ran MiXCR and retained productive beta chains. Rows matching on CDR3 protein sequence are summarized as one entry with the most common DNA and genes. The sample yields approximately 260,000 distinct CDR3 sequences; roughly 8.6% were counted once. The top ten hold 6.8% of the sample. Sequenced sample: blood, either unsorted or a sorted T cell fraction (not recorded which). These receptors originate from a male donor with ankylosing spondylitis or in good health (not recorded which).

This clonotype was seen many times. This chain connects TRBV25-1 to TRBJ1-2; 7 bases map to TRBD1. This CDR3 comprises 15 residues. The V and J ends lost 1 base and 6 bases, in that order; junction bases with no gene match: 8. Germline V gene data show CDR1 as MGHDK and CDR2 as SYGVNS. This CDR3 reads CASSEFRDSRDGYTF. The CDR3 DNA follows: TGTGCCAGCAGTGAATTCCGGGACAGTCGTGATGGCTACACCTTC.

The chain is built from TRBV5-6 and TRBJ2-7, with 12 bases identical to TRBD1. V gave up 3 bases and J gave up 5 bases; unmatched junction bases: 9. CDR3 length equals 16 residues. Germline CDR1 SGHDT, CDR2 YYEEEE. The CDR3 reads CASSSSPGQGADEQYF. The CDR3 coding sequence is TGTGCCAGCAGCTCGTCACCGGGACAGGGGGCCGACGAGCAGTACTTC.

The chain recombines TRBV5-6 with TRBJ1-1; no clear D gene. CDR3 length: 15 residues. Per the germline V gene, CDR1 is SGHDT and CDR2 is YYEEEE. V was pared by 4 bases and J by 0 bases, with 13 bases between. The CDR3 DNA follows: TGTGCCAGCAGCCAGGAGAACGACATGAACACTGAAGCTTTCTTT. Translated, it gives CASSQENDMNTEAFF.

This clonotype has a count of ten or more. The CDR3 spells CASRDSRRPSYF. The CDR3 DNA is TGTGCCAGCAGGGATTCCAGAAGACCCTCCTACTTC. This chain connects TRBV7-9 to TRBJ2-5; D remains unclear. With 6 bases removed from V and 14 bases from J, the gap between germline ends came to 19 bases. The CDR3 has 12 amino acids. CDR1 and CDR2 (germline): SEHNR, FQNEAQ (reference sequence).

This clonotype occurred many times. The V gene is TRBV7-8, the J gene TRBJ2-3; 8 bases are a match to TRBD2. V shed 2 bases and J 3 bases; nucleotides not matched to a gene: 4. The CDR3 spans 15 residues. Germline CDR1 and CDR2: SGHVS and FQNEAQ. The CDR3 nucleotides are TGTGCCAGCAGCTTACCGGGAGGGCCAACAGATACGCAGTATTTT. Its translation: CASSLPGGPTDTQYF.

This clonotype appeared many times. The chain carries TRBV12-3 or TRBV12-4 and TRBJ1-1; 9 bases are a match to TRBD1. The CDR3 spans 13 residues. The V gene end was trimmed by 6 bases and the J gene end by 5 bases; junction bases not matched to a gene: 4. CDR3 nucleotides: TGTGCCAGCAGCTTACAGGGGGCAACTGAAGCTTTCTTT. Residues: CASSLQGATEAFF.

This clonotype was found many times. The rearrangement uses TRBV5-1 and TRBJ2-7, with TRBD2 matching over 10 bases. The CDR3 length is 14 residues. V lost 4 bases and J lost 5; bases outside the gene matches: 6. The germline gives CDR1 SGHRS, CDR2 YFSETQ. Here the CDR3 reads CASSVSGRANEQYF. CDR3 nucleotides: TGCGCCAGCAGCGTGAGCGGGAGGGCCAACGAGCAGTACTTC.

This clonotype was observed at least ten times. The CDR3 region has the DNA TGCGCCAGCAGCAGACCCGGGCTTATGGCAAGCACTGAAGCTTTCTTT. Its translation is CASSRPGLMASTEAFF. This chain links TRBV5-1 with TRBJ1-1; D unclear. CDR1 and CDR2 from the germline V gene are SGHRS and YFSETQ. CDR3 size: 16 residues. The ends were cut back, 4 bases at V and 4 bases at J, with 20 bases in the middle.

Of note for this clonotype: A much larger clone is a single base away; this may be a read error. The chain recombines TRBV20-1 with TRBJ1-1; D gene unclear. The CDR3 runs 11 residues. Germline V CDR1 and CDR2: DFQATT, SNEGSKA (reference sequence). For the CDR3, the DNA is TGCAGTCCCGCGGGGAACATTGAAGCTTTCTTT. Its translation is CSPAGNIEAFF.

In its sample, this clonotype was seen many times. This chain links TRBV20-1 with TRBJ2-7, with D perhaps matching TRBD1 (6 bases). Between the trimmed V and J ends, which lost 1 base and 2 bases, there was a span of 12 bases. CDR1 is DFQATT, CDR2 SNEGSKA, per germline (reference sequence). The CDR3 has 14 amino acids. CDR3 residues: CSARAGGDTYEQYF. DNA for the CDR3: TGCAGTGCTAGAGCAGGTGGGGACACCTACGAGCAGTACTTC.

The chain has TRBV11-2 and TRBJ2-5; no clear D. The CDR3 totals 13 residues. Germline V lookup: CDR1 SGHAT, CDR2 FQNNGV. V shed 7 bases and J shed 0 bases, with 9 bases lying between them. The CDR3 region has the DNA TGTGCCAGCAACCGCAACTACCAAGAGACCCAGTACTTC. Its protein product is CASNRNYQETQYF.

This clonotype showed up many times. This chain uses TRBV20-1 with TRBJ2-7, with 11 bases fitting TRBD2. J was trimmed by 2 bases and V by 6 bases; bases with no gene match: 15. The CDR3 sequence is 17 residues long. From germline, CDR1 is DFQATT and CDR2 SNEGSKA (reference sequence). In DNA form, the CDR3 reads TGCAGTGCCCATAGTGGGGCGTCACTAGCGGGGGCCTACGAGCAGTACTTC. This sequence encodes CSAHSGASLAGAYEQYF.

This clonotype was detected many times. The genes are TRBV5-1 and TRBJ1-2; 9 nucleotides agree with TRBD1. The CDR3 is made up of 13 amino acids. Germline CDR1 SGHRS, CDR2 YFSETQ. V was pared by 6 bases and J by 7 bases, with 7 bases of the junction left unmatched. CDR3 amino acids: CASNSDRGGGYTF. CDR3 nucleotide sequence: TGCGCCAGCAACTCGGACAGGGGAGGTGGCTACACCTTC.

This clonotype was recorded at least ten times. This chain uses TRBV18 with TRBJ1-5, with a tentative D call TRBD1 (5 bases). Germline lookup yields CDR1 KGHSH and CDR2 LQKENI. V lost 2 bases and J 2 bases, leaving 13 bases between the germline ends. This CDR3 comprises 16 residues. CDR3 protein: CASSPGGGGRNQPQHF. In DNA, the CDR3 is TGTGCCAGCTCACCAGGGGGTGGGGGACGCAATCAGCCCCAGCATTTT.